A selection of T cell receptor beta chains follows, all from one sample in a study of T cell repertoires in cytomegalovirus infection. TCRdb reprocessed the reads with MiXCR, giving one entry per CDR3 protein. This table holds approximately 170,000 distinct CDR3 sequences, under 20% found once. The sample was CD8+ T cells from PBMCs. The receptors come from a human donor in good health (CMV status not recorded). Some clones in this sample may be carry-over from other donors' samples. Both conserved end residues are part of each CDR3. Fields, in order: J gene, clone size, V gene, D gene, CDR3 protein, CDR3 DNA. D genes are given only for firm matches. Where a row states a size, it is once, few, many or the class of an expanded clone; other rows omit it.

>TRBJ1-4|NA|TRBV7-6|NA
CASSSISGGRPEKLFF
TGTGCCAGCAGCTCAATTAGTGGAGGGAGGCCTGAAAAACTGTTTTTT
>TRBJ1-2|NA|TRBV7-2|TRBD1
CASSTWDSYGYTF
TGTGCCAGCAGCACCTGGGACAGCTATGGCTACACCTTC
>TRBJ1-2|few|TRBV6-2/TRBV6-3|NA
CASSLTVRSYYGYTF
TGTGCCAGCAGCCTGACAGTTCGTAGTTACTATGGCTACACCTTC
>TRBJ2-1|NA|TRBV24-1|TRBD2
CATSDFYAAGGSNEQFF
TGTGCCACCAGTGATTTTTATGCGGCGGGAGGATCGAATGAGCAGTTCTTC
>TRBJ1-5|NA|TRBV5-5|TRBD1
CASSLKTGGQPQHF
TGTGCCAGCAGCTTGAAGACAGGGGGACAGCCCCAGCATTTT
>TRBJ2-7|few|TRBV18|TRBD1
CASSPERTGGLYEQYF
TGTGCCAGCTCACCTGAACGGACAGGGGGTCTTTACGAGCAGTACTTC
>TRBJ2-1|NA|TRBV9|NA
CASSAGHNNEQFF
TGTGCCAGCAGCGCGGGACACAACAATGAGCAGTTCTTC
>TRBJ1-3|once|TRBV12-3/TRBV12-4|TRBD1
CASRLGTGGSGNTIYF
TGTGCCAGCAGGCTTGGGACAGGGGGCTCTGGAAACACCATATATTTT
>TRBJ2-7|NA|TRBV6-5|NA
CASSLDTSYEQYF
TGTGCCAGCAGTTTGGACACATCCTACGAGCAGTACTTC
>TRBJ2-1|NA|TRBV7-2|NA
CASSRPVLIAGLGGTYNEQFF
TGTGCCAGCAGCCGCCCAGTGTTAATTGCGGGTCTCGGGGGTACCTACAATGAGCAGTTCTTC
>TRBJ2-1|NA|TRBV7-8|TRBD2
CASSSVAEAGGAVGEQFF
TGTGCCAGCAGCTCCGTAGCCGAAGCGGGAGGCGCGGTAGGTGAGCAGTTCTTC
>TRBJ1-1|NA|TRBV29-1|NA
CSVLYTEAFF
TGCAGCGTCCTCTACACTGAAGCTTTCTTT
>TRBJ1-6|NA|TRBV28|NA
CASSWPGSGNSPLHF
TGTGCCAGCAGTTGGCCGGGCAGCGGTAATTCACCCCTCCACTTT
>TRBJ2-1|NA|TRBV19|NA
CASTNTGANEQFF
TGTGCCAGTACCAATACCGGGGCCAATGAGCAGTTCTTC
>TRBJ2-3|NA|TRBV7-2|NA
CASSLALARGGDTQYF
TGTGCCAGCAGCTTAGCCCTAGCGAGAGGCGGAGATACGCAGTATTTT
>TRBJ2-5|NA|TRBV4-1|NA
CASSHAIPEGGETQYF
TGCGCCAGCAGCCACGCTATACCCGAGGGAGGAGAGACCCAGTACTTC
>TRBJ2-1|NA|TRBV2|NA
CASSRDNNEQFF
TGTGCCAGCAGCCGGGACAACAATGAGCAGTTCTTC
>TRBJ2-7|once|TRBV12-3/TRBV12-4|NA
CASSLLNTASYEQYF
TGTGCCAGCAGTTTGCTCAACACGGCCTCCTACGAGCAGTACTTC
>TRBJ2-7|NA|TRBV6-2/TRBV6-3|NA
CASIRGQSSYEQYF
TGTGCCAGCATCCGGGGGCAGAGCTCCTACGAGCAGTACTTC
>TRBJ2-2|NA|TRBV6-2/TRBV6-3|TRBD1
CASSYDREYTGELFF
TGTGCCAGCAGTTACGACAGGGAGTACACCGGGGAGCTGTTTTTT
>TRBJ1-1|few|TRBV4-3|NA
CASSHSPTVGEAFF
TGCGCCAGCAGCCATTCCCCGACCGTCGGGGAAGCTTTCTTT
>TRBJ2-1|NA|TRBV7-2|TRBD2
CASSLAGLAGGNEQFF
TGTGCCAGCAGCTTGGCGGGACTAGCGGGGGGCAATGAGCAGTTCTTC
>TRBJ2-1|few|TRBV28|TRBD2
CASSLSGRGDEQFF
TGTGCCAGCAGTTTATCGGGTCGGGGGGATGAGCAGTTCTTC
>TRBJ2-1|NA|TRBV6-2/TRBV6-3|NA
CASSYSLHPTRAPSYNEQFF
TGTGCCAGCAGTTACTCGTTGCATCCCACCCGGGCTCCTTCCTACAATGAGCAGTTCTTC
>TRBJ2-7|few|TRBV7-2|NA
CASSLGRGAYEQYF
TGTGCCAGCAGCTTAGGGCGAGGGGCCTACGAGCAGTACTTC
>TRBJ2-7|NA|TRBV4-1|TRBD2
CASSQEAFVAGTYEQYF
TGCGCCAGCAGCCAAGAAGCCTTTGTAGCGGGGACCTACGAGCAGTACTTC
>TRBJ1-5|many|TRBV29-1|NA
CSVDSGEGDQPQHF
TGCAGCGTTGATTCAGGAGAAGGGGATCAGCCCCAGCATTTT
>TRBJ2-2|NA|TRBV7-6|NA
CASSLFSGRNTGELFF
TGTGCCAGCAGCTTATTTTCGGGTAGAAACACCGGGGAGCTGTTTTTT
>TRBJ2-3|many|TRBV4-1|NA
CASSQDSVATDTQYF
TGCGCCAGCAGCCAAGATTCCGTAGCAACAGATACGCAGTATTTT
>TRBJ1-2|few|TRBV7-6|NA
CASSLAPGLNYGYTF
TGTGCCAGCAGCTTAGCGCCTGGTCTTAACTATGGCTACACCTTC
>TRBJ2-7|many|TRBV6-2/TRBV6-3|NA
CASLGDTYEQYF
TGTGCCAGCCTTGGGGACACCTACGAGCAGTACTTC
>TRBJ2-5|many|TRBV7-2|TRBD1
CASSPRTGIGETQYF
TGTGCCAGCAGCCCTCGGACAGGCATAGGGGAGACCCAGTACTTC
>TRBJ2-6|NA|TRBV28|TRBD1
CASSLPRTGAGANVLTF
TGTGCCAGCAGTTTACCTAGGACAGGGGCTGGGGCCAACGTCCTGACTTTC